These 16 T cell receptor beta chains were all obtained from the same sample, sequenced in a study of CD4 T cells in relation to SARS-CoV-2 and coronaviruses. Generated by immunoSEQ multiplex PCR, the TCRdb table keeps only in-frame clones and is missing some. The sample records about 38,000 clones, roughly 90% being singletons. Sequencing used memory CD4+ T cells from PBMCs. The receptors stem from an adult with COVID-19.

The chain links TRBV19 to TRBJ2-1; D call uncertain. Germline loops: CDR1 LNHDA, CDR2 SQIVND (reference sequence). The CDR3 consists of 11 residues. V lost 6 bases to trimming and J lost 8 bases, with 8 bases between them. This CDR3 reads CASRQFHEQFF. The CDR3, as DNA: TGTGCCAGTAGGCAGTTTCATGAGCAGTTCTTC.

The V call is TRBV12-5, the J call TRBJ2-5; D unresolved. The CDR3 contains 14 residues. The V and J ends lost 5 bases and 6 bases respectively, with 16 bases between them. Germline values: CDR1 LGHNT, CDR2 FRNRAP. The CDR3 DNA follows: TGTGCTAGTGGTCCCCTGGCCACCTCGAAGACCCAGTACTTC. It encodes CASGPLATSKTQYF.

The rearrangement uses TRBV9 and TRBJ1-5, with D possibly matching TRBD1 (5 bases). This CDR3 has 15 amino acids. V lost 4 bases and J lost 7, with 18 bases in between. The germline V gene encodes CDR1 SGDLS and CDR2 YYNGEE. This chain's CDR3 is CASSPSVGGAQPQHF. CDR3 nucleotides: TGTGCCAGCAGCCCCTCGGTGGGCGGGGCCCAGCCCCAGCATTTT.

The V and J genes are TRBV6-1 and TRBJ2-7; 7 bases are shared with TRBD1. There are 14 residues in the CDR3. The germline CDR1 and CDR2 sequences are MNHNS and SASEGT. The V gene end was trimmed by 3 bases and the J gene end by 6 bases; junction bases not matched to a gene: 8. CDR3 bases: TGTGCCAGCAGTGATATAGGGGGCTTCGCCGAGCAGTACTTC. Amino acid sequence: CASSDIGGFAEQYF.

This chain links TRBV20-1 with TRBJ1-1; 7 positions agree with TRBD1. Germline V gives CDR1 DFQATT, CDR2 SNEGSKA (reference sequence). This CDR3 spans 14 amino acids. V lost 3 bases, J lost 3 bases, and 7 bases stayed unmatched. The CDR3 region is CSASEGAGYTEAFF. In DNA form, the CDR3 reads TGCAGTGCTAGTGAGGGGGCTGGGTACACTGAAGCTTTCTTT.

V gene TRBV5-1 combines with J gene TRBJ1-2; perhaps TRBD1 as D (5 bases). The CDR3 spans 11 residues. V was clipped by 5 bases and J by 8 bases, with 10 bases between them. Germline CDR1 reads SGHRS; CDR2 reads YFSETQ. CDR3 sequence reads: CASRLEGGYTF. The CDR3 nucleotides are TGCGCCAGCAGACTCGAGGGGGGCTACACCTTC.

The rearrangement uses TRBV18 and TRBJ2-6, with D unclear. CDR3 length: 17 residues. CDR1 and CDR2 from the germline V gene are KGHSH and LQKENI. Trimming cost V 3 bases and J 4 bases, with 16 bases left between them. CDR3 protein: CASSPLPQKGGANVLTF. In DNA form, the CDR3 reads TGTGCCAGCTCACCGCTTCCACAAAAAGGAGGGGCCAACGTCCTGACTTTC.

Concerning this clone: The identical CDR3 is also encoded by other nucleotide sequences in the sample. V is TRBV11-2 and J is TRBJ2-4; D not certain. There are 14 residues in the CDR3. Germline CDR1 is SGHAT and CDR2 is FQNNGV. V gave up 4 bases and J gave up 0 bases, with 7 bases separating them. The CDR3 coding sequence is TGTGCCAGCAGCTCACGGCTAGCCAAAAACATTCAGTACTTC. This codes for CASSSRLAKNIQYF. The full variable domain, with the rest looked up from reference TRBV11-2 and TRBJ2-4, is EAGVAQSPRYKIIEKRQSVAFWCNPISGHATLYWYQQILGQGPKLLIQFQNNGVVDDSQLPKDRFSAERLKGVDSTLKIQPAKLEDSAVYLCASSSRLAKNIQYFGAGTRLSVL.

This chain links TRBV19 with TRBJ1-2, with 9 bases aligning to TRBD1. The V gene's germline CDR1 is LNHDA and CDR2 SQIVND (reference sequence). The trim removed 5 bases at V and 7 bases at J, leaving 14 bases unmatched. This CDR3 contains 16 residues. The CDR3 sequence: CASSPRARQGVSGYTF. CDR3 sequence (DNA): TGTGCCAGTAGTCCCCGCGCAAGACAGGGGGTTTCTGGCTACACCTTC.

The chain has TRBV7-8 and TRBJ2-7; TRBD2 agrees at 7 bases. From germline, CDR1 is SGHVS and CDR2 FQNEAQ. V lost 4 bases, J lost 4 bases, and 16 bases stayed unmatched. This CDR3 region has 17 residues. CDR3 bases: TGTGCCAGCAGCTCCTCCAGCAGCCCGGGGGGTATGTACGAGCAGTACTTC. Protein product: CASSSSSSPGGMYEQYF. The whole variable domain, remainder taken from reference TRBV7-8 and TRBJ2-7, is GAGVSQSPRYKVAKRGQDVALRCDPISGHVSLFWYQQALGQGPEFLTYFQNEAQLDKSGLPSDRFFAERPEGSVSTLKIQRTQQEDSAVYLCASSSSSSPGGMYEQYFGPGTRLTVT.

The V gene is TRBV14, the J gene TRBJ2-7; 12 positions match TRBD2. This CDR3 comprises 15 residues. In germline, CDR1 is SGHDN, CDR2 FVKESK. The J segment lost 2 bases and the V segment lost 1 base, leaving 0 bases of the junction unmatched. Here the CDR3 DNA reads TGTGCCAGCAGCCAAGGGACTAGCGGGGCCTACGAGCAGTACTTC. Its translation: CASSQGTSGAYEQYF. The whole variable domain, filled in from reference TRBV14 and TRBJ2-7, reads EAGVTQFPSHSVIEKGQTVTLRCDPISGHDNLYWYRRVMGKEIKFLLHFVKESKQDESGMPNNRFLAERTGGTYSTLKVQPAELEDSGVYFCASSQGTSGAYEQYFGPGTRLTVT.

The V call is TRBV7-2, the J call TRBJ1-1; D gene ambiguous. The V and J ends lost 6 bases and 3 bases respectively, with 11 bases between them. CDR1 SGHTA and CDR2 FQGNSA come from the germline V gene. This CDR3 has 13 amino acids. In DNA, the CDR3 is TGTGCCAGCAGTTTTAGGGAGGACACTGAAGCTTTCTTT. This sequence encodes CASSFREDTEAFF. Filled out from reference TRBV7-2 and TRBJ1-1, the complete variable domain reads GAGVSQSPSNKVTEKGKDVELRCDPISGHTALYWYRQSLGQGLEFLIYFQGNSAPDKSGLPSDRFSAERTGGSVSTLTIQRTQQEDSAVYLCASSFREDTEAFFGQGTRLTVV.

The gene calls are TRBV6-5 and TRBJ1-2; D remains ambiguous. Germline CDR1 is MNHEY and CDR2 is SVGAGI. There are 15 residues in the CDR3. V was clipped by 6 bases and J by 0 bases, with 14 bases between them. The DNA for the CDR3 is TGTGCCAGCAGAATTTACCTTACGTCTAACTATGGCTACACCTTC. Encoded protein: CASRIYLTSNYGYTF.

This clone appeared once. The chain employs TRBV5-4 and TRBJ2-7, with D possibly matching TRBD1 (5 bases). With 9 bases removed from V and 3 bases from J, the gap between germline ends came to 13 bases. The CDR3 spans 12 residues. Germline loops: CDR1 SGHNT, CDR2 YYREEE (reference sequence). DNA for the CDR3: TGTGCCACCTCCCAGGGCAGCTACGAGCAGTACTTC. Protein product: CATSQGSYEQYF.

The rearrangement links TRBV15 to TRBJ1-5, with D perhaps TRBD1 (6 bases). This CDR3 spans 14 amino acids. V shed 4 bases and J shed 10 bases, with 17 bases lying between them. Germline values: CDR1 LNHNV, CDR2 YYDKDF (reference sequence). CDR3 region: CATSKGHSMGPQHF. The DNA for the CDR3 is TGTGCCACCAGCAAGGGACATTCGATGGGCCCCCAGCATTTT.

The genes are TRBV5-6 and TRBJ1-5, with TRBD1 identical over 9 bases. Germline V gene lookup returns CDR1 SGHDT and CDR2 YYEEEE. This CDR3 comprises 15 residues. With 4 bases clipped from V and 4 bases from J, the junction kept 6 bases outside the gene matches. The CDR3 DNA is TGTGCCAGCAGCAGGCGCGGACAGGGGAATCAGCCCCAGCATTTT. Protein: CASSRRGQGNQPQHF.